What follows are 31 T cell receptor beta chains derived from one specimen sequenced in a study of blood T cells in healthy people across ages. A second PCR, run for about 7 to 11 cycles, used a sample-barcoded 5' primer plus a J-beta primer mix. MiXCR was run by TCRdb on the 5' RACE reads, yielding one entry per CDR3 protein. The table lists fewer than 2 million distinct CDR3 sequences, roughly two fifths of them singletons. Sequenced material: blood. The receptors shown here come from a human donor in good health.

The chain uses TRBV27 and TRBJ2-3; D might be TRBD1 or TRBD2, each matching 5 bases. The CDR3 contains 14 residues. The germline gives CDR1 MNHEY, CDR2 SMNVEV (reference sequence). Trimming removed 5 bases from V and 10 bases from J, with 19 bases in between. The CDR3 region is CASSRSGPLMSQYF. CDR3 nucleotide sequence: TGTGCCAGCAGTCGTTCGGGACCCCTGATGTCGCAGTATTTT.

This clonotype has a count of ten or more. The chain joins TRBV6-4 to TRBJ1-1; no firm D call. CDR3 length: 13 residues. V was shortened by 0 bases and J by 2 bases, with 4 bases between the two germline ends. The germline gives CDR1 MRHNA, CDR2 SNTAGT. CDR3 coding DNA: TGTGCCAGCAGTGACTCGGACAACACTGAAGCTTTCTTT. Translating gives CASSDSDNTEAFF.

The chain recombines TRBV10-3 with TRBJ2-7; 10 bases agree with TRBD2. Unmatched junction bases numbered 6, after V lost 3 bases and J lost 4 bases. Germline CDR1 ENHRY, CDR2 SYGVKD. The CDR3 is 15 residues long. The CDR3 loop is CAISEGIAGGYEQYF. DNA for the CDR3: TGTGCCATCAGTGAAGGCATAGCGGGGGGTTACGAGCAGTACTTC.

The CDR3 nucleotides read TGTGCCAGCAGTGAATGGGGACAGGGGGAGAGAAATGAGCAGTTCTTC. Translating it yields CASSEWGQGERNEQFF. The gene calls are TRBV25-1 and TRBJ2-1, with 11 bases aligning to TRBD1. Germline V lookup: CDR1 MGHDK, CDR2 SYGVNS. The V and J ends lost 1 base and 7 bases, in that order; junction bases with no gene match: 6. The CDR3 is made up of 16 amino acids.

The chain has TRBV11-1 and TRBJ1-1, with 9 bases that match TRBD1. The CDR3 length is 17 residues. V shed 4 bases, J shed 5 bases, and the junction held 14 bases outside the gene matches. The germline CDR1 and CDR2 sequences are SGHAT and FQDESV (reference sequence). CDR3 in amino acids: CASSSPGQQGAWTEAFF. The CDR3 DNA is TGTGCCAGCAGCTCCCCGGGCCAACAGGGGGCTTGGACTGAAGCTTTCTTT.

Concerning this clonotype: At one of its ends the junction is not consistent with the germline gene, which may arise from a read error. This rearrangement joins TRBV4-1 to TRBJ1-5, with unresolved D. CDR3 length: 15 residues. Germline V gene sequence: CDR1 MGHRA, CDR2 YSYEKL. The CDR3 is CASSQDVSPHQPLHF. The DNA for the CDR3 is TGCGCCAGCAGCCAAGATGTTTCGCCTCATCAGCCCCTGCATTTT.

This clonotype has just a few counts. This sequence joins TRBV7-3 and TRBJ2-1; unclear D gene. The CDR3 runs to 15 residues. Trimming cost V 3 bases and J 0 bases, with 9 bases left between them. From germline, CDR1 is SGHTA and CDR2 FQGTGA. The CDR3 region has the DNA TGTGCCAGCAGCTTCTCAGAGAGCTCCTACAATGAGCAGTTCTTC. Translated: CASSFSESSYNEQFF.

The chain links TRBV10-3 to TRBJ2-3; possible D gene TRBD1, 5 bases. Looked up from germline, CDR1 is ENHRY and CDR2 is SYGVKD. The CDR3 runs to 13 residues. The V and J ends lost 3 bases and 6 bases respectively, with 10 bases between them. For the CDR3, the DNA is TGTGCCATCAGTGACTCTTCAGGGGATACGCAGTATTTT. Amino acids: CAISDSSGDTQYF.

The CDR3: CASSLEVGSDTQYF. The CDR3 nucleotides read TGCGCCAGCAGCTTGGAGGTTGGTTCAGATACGCAGTATTTT. This sequence joins TRBV5-1 and TRBJ2-3, with unresolved D. Trimming stripped 0 bases from V and 4 bases from J, with 9 bases between. Germline lookup yields CDR1 SGHRS and CDR2 YFSETQ. The CDR3 spans 14 residues.

This clonotype was seen a few times. The chain uses TRBV9 and TRBJ2-6; D perhaps matches TRBD1 (5 bases). The CDR3 is 17 residues long. Germline assignment: CDR1 SGDLS and CDR2 YYNGEE. V dropped 0 bases and J dropped 4 bases, with 14 bases sitting between them. The CDR3 spells CASSVAKEGVGANVLTF. The CDR3 DNA sequence: TGTGCCAGCAGCGTAGCCAAGGAAGGGGTGGGGGCCAACGTCCTGACTTTC.

The chain's CDR3 is CATRAGDYNEQFF. As DNA, the CDR3 is TGTGCCACCAGAGCCGGGGACTACAATGAGCAGTTCTTC. The rearrangement links TRBV24-1 to TRBJ2-1; D is perhaps TRBD2 (5 bases). The CDR3 length is 13 residues. In germline, CDR1 is KGHDR, CDR2 SFDVKD. V shed 7 bases and J shed 3 bases, with 9 bases lying between them.

At least ten counts were recorded for this clonotype. The V call is TRBV20-1, the J call TRBJ1-1; the match to TRBD1 covers 7 bases. Germline V gives CDR1 DFQATT, CDR2 SNEGSKA (reference sequence). V gave up 1 base and J gave up 4 bases; unmatched junction bases: 9. This CDR3 contains 15 residues. The CDR3 coding sequence is TGCAGTGCTAGAGGACTCAGACAGGGCGGCACTGAAGCTTTCTTT. Translation: CSARGLRQGGTEAFF.

J is TRBJ1-4 and V is TRBV6-5; D not resolved. CDR1 and CDR2 (germline): MNHEY, SVGAGI. V was cut by 3 bases and J by 6 bases, with 11 bases left in between. The CDR3 length is 14 residues. The DNA for the CDR3 is TGTGCCAGCAGTTATGGGCAAGAGGATGAAAAACTGTTTTTT. Protein sequence: CASSYGQEDEKLFF.

This clonotype has only a few counts. This chain uses TRBV6-2 or TRBV6-3 with TRBJ2-7; 8 bases match TRBD2. The DNA end is a closer match to TRBJ2-5, so the J assignment may be wrong. The CDR3 totals 14 residues. Germline assignment: CDR1 MNHEY and CDR2 SVGEGT. The CDR3 loop is CASSSWTSLGTQYF. The CDR3 DNA sequence: TGTGCCAGCAGTTCTTGGACTAGCCTCGGGACCCAGTACTTC.

This chain links TRBV5-5 with TRBJ2-1, with 11 bases matching TRBD2. The CDR3 loop spans 17 amino acids. Losses at the gene ends were 0 bases for V and 4 bases for J; bases not matched to a gene: 6. Germline V gene lookup returns CDR1 SGHKS and CDR2 YYEKEE (reference sequence). CDR3 region: CASSLAPSGGTYNEQFF. In DNA form, the CDR3 reads TGTGCCAGCAGCTTGGCCCCTAGCGGGGGGACGTACAATGAGCAGTTCTTC.

The gene calls are TRBV20-1 and TRBJ2-2; 11 bases map to TRBD2. After removal of 5 bases from V and 1 base from J, the junction contained 6 bases not matched to a gene. The CDR3 loop spans 16 amino acids. Per the germline V gene, CDR1 is DFQATT and CDR2 is SNEGSKA (reference sequence). Here the CDR3 DNA reads TGCAGTGCTTCTTCGGGACTAGCGGAGAACACCGGGGAGCTGTTTTTT. As protein: CSASSGLAENTGELFF.

This clonotype was counted only a few times. J is TRBJ2-3 and V is TRBV2; D might be TRBD1 (5 bases). CDR1 is SNHLY, CDR2 FYNNEI, per germline. CDR3 size: 13 residues. V lost 7 bases and J 8 bases, leaving 16 bases between the germline ends. The CDR3 spells CASTSQGYGTQYF. The DNA for the CDR3 is TGTGCCAGCACTTCCCAGGGATATGGTACGCAGTATTTT.

The chain recombines TRBV12-3 or TRBV12-4 with TRBJ2-5, with 7 bases identical to TRBD2. The V gene end was trimmed by 6 bases and the J gene end by 11 bases; junction bases not matched to a gene: 18. The CDR3 spans 15 residues. The CDR3 DNA reads as TGTGCCAGCAGCCGGGGCGGGAGCTACTACAATGAGCAGTACTTC. Translation gives CASSRGGSYYNEQYF.

The gene calls are TRBV7-2 and TRBJ2-1, with TRBD2 matching 9 bases. CDR1 and CDR2 from the germline V gene are SGHTA and FQGNSA. CDR3 length: 15 residues. With V trimmed by 9 bases and J by 2 bases, 8 bases remained unmatched. This CDR3 reads CASNLGTSPYNEQFF. In nucleotides, the CDR3 is TGTGCCAGTAACTTAGGGACTAGCCCCTACAATGAGCAGTTCTTC.

The chain carries TRBV10-3 and TRBJ1-2; TRBD1 aligns across 7 bases. Germline V lookup: CDR1 ENHRY, CDR2 SYGVKD. Trimming removed 0 bases from V and 1 base from J; junction bases left unmatched: 5. The CDR3 runs to 16 residues. The CDR3 here is CAISESGTAFNYGYTF. The CDR3 DNA sequence: TGTGCCATCAGTGAGTCAGGGACAGCGTTTAACTATGGCTACACCTTC.

This clonotype occurred a few times. J is TRBJ1-1 and V is TRBV4-3; D gene uncertain. Germline values: CDR1 LGHNA, CDR2 YSLEER. V was trimmed by 2 bases and J by 1 base, leaving 8 bases between them. The CDR3 contains 14 residues. CDR3 bases: TGCGCCAGCAGCCAATCGCTCAGGAACACTGAAGCTTTCTTT. It translates to CASSQSLRNTEAFF.

This chain links TRBV7-2 with TRBJ1-1, with D possibly TRBD1 on 6 matching bases. This CDR3 comprises 14 residues. Germline assignment: CDR1 SGHTA and CDR2 FQGNSA. V gave up 4 bases and J gave up 9 bases, with 18 bases separating them. The DNA for the CDR3 is TGTGCCAGCAGCTACAGGGCCCCCTCAACACAAGCTTTCTTT. Its translation: CASSYRAPSTQAFF.

The chain joins TRBV20-1 to TRBJ1-1; 7 bases line up with TRBD1. The CDR3 sequence is 14 residues long. V was pared by 6 bases and J by 6 bases, with 13 bases of the junction left unmatched. The V gene's germline CDR1 is DFQATT and CDR2 SNEGSKA (reference sequence). CDR3 bases: TGCAGTGCCCCCGAGGCCAGGGGGAAATCTGAAGCTTTCTTT. This gives the protein CSAPEARGKSEAFF.

There are a few counts of this clonotype. The V and J genes are TRBV20-1 and TRBJ2-1, with TRBD2 matching 9 bases. The CDR3 contains 15 residues. The germline CDR1 and CDR2 sequences are DFQATT and SNEGSKA (reference sequence). J was trimmed by 9 bases and V by 5 bases; bases with no gene match: 14. CDR3 coding DNA: TGCAGTGCTTCAAAGCGGGGGGCCCCTCTTTTTGAGCAGTTCTTC. Translation gives CSASKRGAPLFEQFF.

V gene TRBV7-9 combines with J gene TRBJ1-6; no clear D gene. The germline V gene encodes CDR1 SEHNR and CDR2 FQNEAQ (reference sequence). This CDR3 contains 14 residues. V dropped 5 bases and J dropped 7 bases, with 12 bases sitting between them. The CDR3 loop is CASSHVLINSPLHF. In DNA form, the CDR3 reads TGTGCCAGCAGCCATGTTCTTATCAATTCACCCCTCCACTTT.

In its sample, this clonotype was seen once. The chain recombines TRBV2 with TRBJ2-5, with 9 nucleotides matching TRBD2. There are 16 residues in the CDR3. CDR1 and CDR2 from the germline V gene are SNHLY and FYNNEI. Germline trimming cut 5 bases from V and 1 base from J; bases unmatched to any gene: 8. DNA of the CDR3: TGTGCCAGCAGTCAAAACCGACTAGCGGTCCAAGAGACCCAGTACTTC. Residues: CASSQNRLAVQETQYF.

The gene calls are TRBV5-1 and TRBJ2-7; D perhaps matches TRBD2 (5 bases). The CDR3 contains 14 residues. The ends were cut back, 0 bases at V and 2 bases at J, with 9 bases in the middle. Looked up from germline, CDR1 is SGHRS and CDR2 is YFSETQ. The CDR3 is CASSLEGEPYEQYF. The CDR3 nucleotides read TGCGCCAGCAGCTTGGAGGGAGAACCCTACGAGCAGTACTTC.

The V call is TRBV13, the J call TRBJ1-4; TRBD1 might be the D (6 bases). CDR1 is PRHDT, CDR2 FYEKMQ, per germline (reference sequence). This CDR3 is 12 amino acids long. V lost 5 bases and J 8 bases, leaving 9 bases between the germline ends. CDR3 sequence: CASSVDREKLFF. CDR3 bases: TGTGCCAGCAGCGTAGACAGGGAAAAACTGTTTTTT.

The J gene is TRBJ2-3, the V gene TRBV12-3 or TRBV12-4; D is unresolved. The CDR3 spans 14 residues. V lost 7 bases and J lost 4, with 15 bases in between. The CDR3 DNA reads TGTGCCAGCACCCCCTCCGGGCGCGCAGATACGCAGTATTTT. It specifies CASTPSGRADTQYF.

V is TRBV9 and J is TRBJ2-1; D is ambiguous. Germline CDR1 and CDR2: SGDLS and YYNGEE. Trimming left V 1 base short and J 0 bases short, with 8 bases between. The CDR3 consists of 15 residues. The CDR3 coding sequence is TGTGCCAGCAGCGTATTGTCATTCTCCTACAATGAGCAGTTCTTC. Its protein is CASSVLSFSYNEQFF.

Comments on this clonotype: It may be a read error: a sequence one base away is much more abundant. The chain employs TRBV13 and TRBJ2-1; D call uncertain. Germline lookup yields CDR1 PRHDT and CDR2 FYEKMQ (reference sequence). V shed 2 bases and J shed 7 bases, with 6 bases lying between them. The CDR3 extends over 12 amino acids. The CDR3 DNA is TGTGCCAGCAGCTTACAGAGGAATGAGCAGTTCTTC. Amino acids: CASSLQRNEQFF.